This T cell receptor beta chain appears in the sequencing data of a study of blood T cells in healthy people across ages. Whole-study results and caveats: It was held that the diversity estimates obtained from one million T cells were underestimates. TCR beta diversity, measured per million T cells, fell in a roughly linear way with age.

Per the germline V gene, CDR1 is MNHEY and CDR2 is SMNVEV (reference sequence). The CDR3 is made up of 14 amino acids. Trimming removed 7 bases from V and 6 bases from J, with 18 bases in between. Primers used in a second PCR of roughly 7 to 11 cycles were a sample-barcoded 5' primer and a J-beta primer mix. TCRdb reprocessed the 5' RACE reads with MiXCR, giving one entry per CDR3 protein. The sample lists about 640,000 distinct CDR3 sequences, under 65% seen once, with around 37% in the top ten. Concerning this clonotype: No antigen is known for it.

Each donor gave roughly 9.8 milliliters of peripheral blood. At least 6.5 million PBMCs were isolated per sample. The rearrangement links TRBV27 to TRBJ2-5, with D tentatively TRBD1 or TRBD2 (5 bases each). The sample taken for sequencing was blood. The source is a man aged 55 to 70 in good health. The CDR3 DNA reads TGTGCCAGCATCTCATCCGGGACGGGGAAGACCCAGTACTTC. Its protein product is CASISSGTGKTQYF.